The 5 T cell receptor beta chains below were found in one sample sequenced in a study of cytomegalovirus exposure and HLA in healthy donors (dated by TCRdb to the late 2010s). The library relied on the immunoSEQ multiplex PCR assay. TCRdb obtained this table from immuneACCESS and retained in-frame rearrangements with V and J assigned. These tables miss some clones; where compared with another copy, unresolved V genes account for less than half of the shortfall, and the remainder is unexplained. The sample table shows 230,000 or so clones, and 80% to 90% are seen once. Approximately 2.9% of the sample is held by the ten biggest clonotypes. The sequenced material came from PBMCs. All receptors derive from a woman between 18 and 29 years old in good health and CMV-seronegative.

The chain uses TRBV5-6 and TRBJ1-2, with TRBD1 matching 10 bases. The germline V gene encodes CDR1 SGHDT and CDR2 YYEEEE. J was trimmed by 4 bases and V by 7 bases; bases with no gene match: 16. This CDR3 has 17 residues. DNA for the CDR3: TGTGCCAGCTCCCTACGGGGGGGGACAGGGGCGGTCTATGGCTACACCTTC. Translated, it gives CASSLRGGTGAVYGYTF.

This CDR3 reads CASSFGGSVYEQYF. CDR3 DNA: TGTGCCAGCAGCTTCGGGGGAAGCGTTTACGAGCAGTACTTC. The chain has TRBV7-9 and TRBJ2-7; weak D call: TRBD2 (6 bases). V was shortened by 3 bases and J by 4 bases, with 13 bases between the two germline ends. Germline CDR1 and CDR2: SEHNR and FQNEAQ (reference sequence). CDR3 length: 14 residues.

The rearrangement uses TRBV19 and TRBJ2-1; a possible D gene is TRBD1 (6 bases). The CDR3 runs to 16 residues. Trimming took 6 bases from V and 2 from J, leaving 17 bases between them. The V gene's germline CDR1 is LNHDA and CDR2 SQIVND (reference sequence). The CDR3 here is CASRPLQGNPYNEQFF. The CDR3, as DNA: TGTGCCAGTAGGCCACTTCAGGGGAATCCCTACAATGAGCAGTTCTTC.

CDR3 residues: CASSSGGVADTQYF. The CDR3 DNA reads as TGCGCCAGCAGCTCGGGGGGTGTGGCAGATACGCAGTATTTT. The chain joins TRBV5-1 to TRBJ2-3; TRBD2 matches 7 bases. Trimming at V came to 3 bases and at J to 4 bases, leaving 5 bases not matched to a gene. CDR1 is SGHRS and CDR2 is YFSETQ in the germline V gene. This CDR3 is 14 amino acids long.

The chain recombines TRBV28 with TRBJ2-1, with 10 bases aligning to TRBD2. Losses at the gene ends were 2 bases for V and 9 bases for J; bases not matched to a gene: 7. This CDR3 has 15 amino acids. CDR1 is MDHEN, CDR2 SYDVKM, per germline. The CDR3: CASSLPLAGVGEQFF. The CDR3 DNA is TGTGCCAGCAGTTTACCCCTAGCGGGAGTAGGTGAGCAGTTCTTC. The whole variable domain, filled in from reference TRBV28 and TRBJ2-1, reads DVKVTQSSRYLVKRTGEKVFLECVQDMDHENMFWYRQDPGLGLRLIYFSYDVKMKEKGDIPEGYSVSREKKERFSLILESASTNQTSMYLCASSLPLAGVGEQFFGPGTRLTVL.